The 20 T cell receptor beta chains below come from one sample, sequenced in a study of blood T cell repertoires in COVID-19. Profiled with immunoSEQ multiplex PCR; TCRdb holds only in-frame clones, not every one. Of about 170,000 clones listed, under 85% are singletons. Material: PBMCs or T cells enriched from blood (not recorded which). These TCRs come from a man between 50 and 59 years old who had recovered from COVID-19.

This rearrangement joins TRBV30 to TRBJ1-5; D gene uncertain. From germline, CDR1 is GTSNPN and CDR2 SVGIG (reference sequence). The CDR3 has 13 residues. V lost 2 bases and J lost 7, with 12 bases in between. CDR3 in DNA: TGTGCCTGGAGTAGTTGGGGAGGCCAGCCCCAGCATTTT. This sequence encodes CAWSSWGGQPQHF.

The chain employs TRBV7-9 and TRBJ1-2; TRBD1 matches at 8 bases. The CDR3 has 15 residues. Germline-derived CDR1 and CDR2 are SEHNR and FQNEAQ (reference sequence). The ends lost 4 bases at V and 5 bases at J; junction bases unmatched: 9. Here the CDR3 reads CASSSRQGHLYGYTF. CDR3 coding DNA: TGTGCCAGCAGCTCGAGACAGGGGCATCTTTATGGCTACACCTTC.

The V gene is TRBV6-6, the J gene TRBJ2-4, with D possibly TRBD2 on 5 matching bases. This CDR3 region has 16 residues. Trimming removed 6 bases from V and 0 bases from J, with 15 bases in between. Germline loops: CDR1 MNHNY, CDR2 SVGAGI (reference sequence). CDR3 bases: TGTGCCAGCAGATCCACTGGGAGAGTAGCCAAAAACATTCAGTACTTC. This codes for CASRSTGRVAKNIQYF.

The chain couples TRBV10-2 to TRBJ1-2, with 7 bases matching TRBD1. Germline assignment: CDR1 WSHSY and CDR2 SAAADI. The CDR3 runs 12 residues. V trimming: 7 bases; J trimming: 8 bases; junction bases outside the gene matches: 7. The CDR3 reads CASKQSGQGYTF. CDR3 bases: TGCGCCAGCAAACAATCGGGACAGGGCTACACCTTC.

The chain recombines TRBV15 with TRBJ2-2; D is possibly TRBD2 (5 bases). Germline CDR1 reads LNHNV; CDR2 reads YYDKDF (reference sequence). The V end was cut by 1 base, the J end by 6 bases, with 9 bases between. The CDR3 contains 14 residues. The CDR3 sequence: CATSRGGSPGELFF. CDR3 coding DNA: TGTGCCACCAGCAGAGGAGGGTCCCCCGGGGAGCTGTTTTTT. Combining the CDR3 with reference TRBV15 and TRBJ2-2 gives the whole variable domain DAMVIQNPRYQVTQFGKPVTLSCSQTLNHNVMYWYQQKSSQAPKLLFHYYDKDFNNEADTPDNFQSRRPNTSFCFLDIRSPGLGDTAMYLCATSRGGSPGELFFGEGSRLTVL.

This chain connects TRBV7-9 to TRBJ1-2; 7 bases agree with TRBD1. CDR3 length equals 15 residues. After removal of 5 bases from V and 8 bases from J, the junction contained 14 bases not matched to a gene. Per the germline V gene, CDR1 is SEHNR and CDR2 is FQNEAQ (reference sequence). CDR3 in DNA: TGTGCCAGCAGCCCCAATTCCGGGACAGCTCAAGGCTACACCTTC. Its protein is CASSPNSGTAQGYTF. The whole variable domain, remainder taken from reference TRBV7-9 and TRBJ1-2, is DTGVSQNPRHKITKRGQNVTFRCDPISEHNRLYWYRQTLGQGPEFLTYFQNEAQLEKSRLLSDRFSAERPKGSFSTLEIQRTEQGDSAMYLCASSPNSGTAQGYTFGSGTRLTVV.

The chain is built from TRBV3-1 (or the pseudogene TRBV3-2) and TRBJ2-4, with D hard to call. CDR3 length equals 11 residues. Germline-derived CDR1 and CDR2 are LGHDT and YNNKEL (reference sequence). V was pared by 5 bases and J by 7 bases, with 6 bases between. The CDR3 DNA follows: TGTGCCAGCAGCTCCCGTAACATTCAGTACTTC. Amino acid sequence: CASSSRNIQYF.

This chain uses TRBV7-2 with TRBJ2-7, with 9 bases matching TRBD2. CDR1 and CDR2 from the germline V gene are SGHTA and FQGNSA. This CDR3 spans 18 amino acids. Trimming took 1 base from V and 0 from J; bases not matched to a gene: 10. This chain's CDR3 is CASSLEGASGVSSYEQYF. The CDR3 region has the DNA TGTGCCAGCAGCTTAGAGGGGGCTAGCGGGGTGAGCTCCTACGAGCAGTACTTC.

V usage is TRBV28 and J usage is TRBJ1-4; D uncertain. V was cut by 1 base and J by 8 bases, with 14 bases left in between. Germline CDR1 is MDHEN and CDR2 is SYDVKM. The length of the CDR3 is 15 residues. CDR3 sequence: CASSLSGSRREKLFF. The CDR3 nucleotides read TGTGCCAGCAGTTTATCCGGGAGTCGGAGAGAAAAACTGTTTTTT.

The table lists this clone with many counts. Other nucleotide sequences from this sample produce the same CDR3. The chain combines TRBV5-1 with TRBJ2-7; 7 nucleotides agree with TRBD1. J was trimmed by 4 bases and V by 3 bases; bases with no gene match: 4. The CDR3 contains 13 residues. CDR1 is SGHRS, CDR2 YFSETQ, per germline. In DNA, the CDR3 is TGCGCCAGCAGCTGGGGACAGTCTTACGAGCAGTACTTC. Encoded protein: CASSWGQSYEQYF. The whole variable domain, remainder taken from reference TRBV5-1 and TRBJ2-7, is KAGVTQTPRYLIKTRGQQVTLSCSPISGHRSVSWYQQTPGQGLQFLFEYFSETQRNKGNFPGRFSGRQFSNSRSEMNVSTLELGDSALYLCASSWGQSYEQYFGPGTRLTVT.

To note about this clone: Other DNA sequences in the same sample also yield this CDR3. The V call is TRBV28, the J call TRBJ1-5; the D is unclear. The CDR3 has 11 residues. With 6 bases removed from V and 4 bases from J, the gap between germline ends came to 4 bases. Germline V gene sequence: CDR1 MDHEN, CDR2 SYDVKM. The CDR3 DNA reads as TGTGCCAGCAGAGCAAATCAGCCCCAGCATTTT. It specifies CASRANQPQHF. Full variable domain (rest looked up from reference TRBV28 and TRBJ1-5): DVKVTQSSRYLVKRTGEKVFLECVQDMDHENMFWYRQDPGLGLRLIYFSYDVKMKEKGDIPEGYSVSREKKERFSLILESASTNQTSMYLCASRANQPQHFGDGTRLSIL.

Here the CDR3 reads CAWTGRDRGQREQFF. In nucleotides, the CDR3 is TGTGCCTGGACCGGCCGGGACAGGGGGCAACGTGAGCAGTTCTTC. The chain couples TRBV30 to TRBJ2-1; 12 nucleotides agree with TRBD1. CDR1 and CDR2 from the germline V gene are GTSNPN and SVGIG (reference sequence). Trimming at V came to 4 bases and at J to 9 bases, leaving 10 bases not matched to a gene. CDR3 length equals 15 residues.

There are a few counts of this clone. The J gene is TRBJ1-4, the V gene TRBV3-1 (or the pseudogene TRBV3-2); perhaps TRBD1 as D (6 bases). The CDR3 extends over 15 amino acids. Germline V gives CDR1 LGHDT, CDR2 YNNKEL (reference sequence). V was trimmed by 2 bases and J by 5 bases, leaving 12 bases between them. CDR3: CASSQRTDANEKLFF. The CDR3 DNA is TGTGCCAGCAGCCAAAGGACAGACGCAAATGAAAAACTGTTTTTT.

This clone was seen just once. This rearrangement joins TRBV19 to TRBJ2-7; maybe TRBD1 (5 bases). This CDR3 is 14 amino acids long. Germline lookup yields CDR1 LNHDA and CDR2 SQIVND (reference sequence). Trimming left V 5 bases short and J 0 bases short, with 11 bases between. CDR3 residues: CASSLRTPSYEQYF. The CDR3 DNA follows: TGTGCCAGTAGTCTTCGGACACCCTCCTACGAGCAGTACTTC.

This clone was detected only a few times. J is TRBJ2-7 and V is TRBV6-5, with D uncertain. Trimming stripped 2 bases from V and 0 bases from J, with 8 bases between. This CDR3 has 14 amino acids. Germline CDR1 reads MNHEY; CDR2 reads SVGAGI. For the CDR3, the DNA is TGTGCCAGCAGTTACAGTCAGAACTCCTACGAGCAGTACTTC. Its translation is CASSYSQNSYEQYF.

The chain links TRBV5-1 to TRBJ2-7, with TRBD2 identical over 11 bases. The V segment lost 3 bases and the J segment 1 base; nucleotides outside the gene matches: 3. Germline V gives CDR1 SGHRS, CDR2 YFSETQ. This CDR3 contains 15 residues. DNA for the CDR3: TGCGCCAGCAGCTCTAGCGGGGGGACTTCCTACGAGCAGTACTTC. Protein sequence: CASSSSGGTSYEQYF.

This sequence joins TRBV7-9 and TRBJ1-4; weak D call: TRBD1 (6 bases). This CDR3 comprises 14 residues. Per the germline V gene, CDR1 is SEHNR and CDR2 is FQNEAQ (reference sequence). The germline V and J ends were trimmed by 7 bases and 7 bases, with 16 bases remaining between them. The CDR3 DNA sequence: TGTGCCAGCACCCTCGGGGGGCTGAGTGAAAAACTGTTTTTT. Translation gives CASTLGGLSEKLFF.

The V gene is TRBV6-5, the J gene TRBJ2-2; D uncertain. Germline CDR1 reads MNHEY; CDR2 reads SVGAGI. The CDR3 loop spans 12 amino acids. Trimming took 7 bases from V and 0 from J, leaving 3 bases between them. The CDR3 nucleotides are TGTGCCAGCACCACGAACACCGGGGAGCTGTTTTTT. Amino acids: CASTTNTGELFF.

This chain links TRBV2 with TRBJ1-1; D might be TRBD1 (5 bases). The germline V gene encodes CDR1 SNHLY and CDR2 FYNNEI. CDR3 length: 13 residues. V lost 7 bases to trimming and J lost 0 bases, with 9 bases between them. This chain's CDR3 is CASKAGMNTEAFF. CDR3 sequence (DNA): TGTGCCAGCAAGGCAGGGATGAACACTGAAGCTTTCTTT.

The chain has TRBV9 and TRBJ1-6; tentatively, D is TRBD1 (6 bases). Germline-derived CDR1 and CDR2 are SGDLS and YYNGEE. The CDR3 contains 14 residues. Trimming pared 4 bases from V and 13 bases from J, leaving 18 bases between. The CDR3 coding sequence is TGTGCCAGCAGCTTGGGACAAGGTCCGGGTCCCCTCCACTTT. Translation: CASSLGQGPGPLHF.